This T cell receptor (beta chain) emerged from a study of blood T cells in healthy people across ages. The study's findings and limits: Whereas aged donors had fewer naive CD4+ cells, long-lived donors had more of them and higher diversity. Per million T cells, TCR beta diversity dropped roughly linearly as age increased.

A remark on this clonotype: Its antigen is still unknown.

Germline values: CDR1 SGHTA, CDR2 FQGTGA. This CDR3 has 13 residues. Between the trimmed V and J ends, which lost 5 bases and 9 bases, there was a span of 14 bases. A second PCR, run for 7 to 11 cycles, used a sample-barcoded 5' primer plus a J-beta primer mix. TCRdb independently ran MiXCR on the 5' RACE reads; one entry per CDR3 protein. The sample includes 700,000 or so distinct CDR3 sequences, around 41% of them seen just once. The V call is TRBV7-3, the J call TRBJ2-1, with a weak D call TRBD2 (5 bases). Sequencing input: blood. The TCR originated in a man of 80 years or more in good health. CDR3 loop: CASSRGTSREQFF. DNA for the CDR3: TGTGCCAGCAGCCGAGGAACTAGTCGTGAGCAGTTCTTC.